The 32 T cell receptor beta chains below were found in one sample sequenced in a study of T cell repertoires in cytomegalovirus infection. Each CDR3 protein gets one entry after TCRdb re-called the reads with MiXCR. The data contain over 250,000 distinct CDR3 sequences, more than 20% of them singletons. Material: PBMCs. The source of these receptors is a human donor in good health (CMV status not recorded). Some clones in this sample may be carry-over from other donors' samples.

A few counts support this clonotype. The chain employs TRBV7-8 and TRBJ2-7; TRBD2 aligns across 8 bases. The V and J ends lost 3 bases and 2 bases, in that order; junction bases with no gene match: 3. Per the germline V gene, CDR1 is SGHVS and CDR2 is FQNEAQ. The length of the CDR3 is 14 residues. CDR3 sequence (DNA): TGTGCCAGCAGCTTCTCAGCGGGAGCCTACGAGCAGTACTTC. Translated, it gives CASSFSAGAYEQYF.

The chain employs TRBV28 and TRBJ1-2, with a possible D match to TRBD1 (5 bases). Germline V gene sequence: CDR1 MDHEN, CDR2 SYDVKM. V shed 5 bases and J shed 8 bases, with 21 bases lying between them. CDR3 length: 15 amino acids. The CDR3: CASSIILLGGEGYTF. DNA for the CDR3: TGTGCCAGCAGTATTATCTTGCTGGGGGGTGAGGGCTACACCTTC.

The table lists this clonotype with many counts. The chain is built from TRBV28 and TRBJ2-6; D not certain. The V gene's germline CDR1 is MDHEN and CDR2 SYDVKM. Trimming removed 4 bases from V and 0 bases from J, with 10 bases in between. The CDR3 loop spans 16 amino acids. CDR3 amino acids: CASSSVGISGANVLTF. The CDR3 DNA reads TGTGCCAGCAGTTCCGTTGGAATCTCTGGGGCCAACGTCCTGACTTTC.

This rearrangement joins TRBV10-3 to TRBJ1-5, with D maybe TRBD1 (6 bases). The CDR3 totals 18 residues. The V end lost 10 bases, the J end lost 4 bases, and 29 bases lay between the germline ends. Per germline, CDR1 ENHRY and CDR2 SYGVKD. In DNA form, the CDR3 reads TGTGCCACCCAAGACTTTCGGGGGGCGACTCGATGGAATCAGCCCCAGCATTTT. Its translation is CATQDFRGATRWNQPQHF.

This clonotype appeared many times. The chain couples TRBV28 to TRBJ1-6, with 7 bases matching TRBD1. The V gene end was trimmed by 8 bases and the J gene end by 14 bases; junction bases not matched to a gene: 18. The V gene's germline CDR1 is MDHEN and CDR2 SYDVKM. The CDR3 totals 15 residues. The CDR3 reads CASSLGGIQGLALHF. In DNA, the CDR3 is TGTGCCAGCTCTCTGGGCGGGATACAGGGGCTGGCCCTCCACTTT.

The chain has TRBV6-2 or TRBV6-3 and TRBJ1-2; 7 nucleotides align to TRBD1. This CDR3 is built from 13 residues. V was clipped by 4 bases and J by 4 bases; unmatched bases: 3. The germline V gene has CDR1 MNHEY and CDR2 SVGEGT. CDR3: CASSWTGGYGYTF. The CDR3 region has the DNA TGTGCCAGCAGTTGGACAGGAGGCTATGGCTACACCTTC.

The chain links TRBV7-8 to TRBJ2-3; TRBD2 aligns across 7 bases. Unmatched junction bases numbered 12, after V lost 5 bases and J lost 1 base. The CDR3 length is 17 residues. Germline CDR1 SGHVS, CDR2 FQNEAQ. The CDR3 sequence: CASSPRGGLAGTDTQYF. CDR3 sequence (DNA): TGTGCCAGCAGCCCACGTGGTGGGCTAGCGGGCACAGATACGCAGTATTTT.

This clonotype was seen a handful of times. The chain has TRBV29-1 and TRBJ1-1; 8 bases match TRBD1. Germline V gene data show CDR1 as SQVTM and CDR2 as ANQGSEA. Trimming took 3 bases from V and 6 from J; bases not matched to a gene: 0. The CDR3 spans 11 residues. CDR3 DNA: TGCAGCGTTGAGGACAGGGCTGAAGCTTTCTTT. Encoded protein: CSVEDRAEAFF.

This clonotype was observed a handful of times. The gene calls are TRBV6-5 and TRBJ1-4; D might be TRBD1 (5 bases). The germline gives CDR1 MNHEY, CDR2 SVGAGI. The CDR3 is 15 residues long. Between the trimmed V and J ends, which lost 0 bases and 8 bases, there was a span of 13 bases. CDR3 region: CASSYSGTQEEKLFF. CDR3 nucleotide sequence: TGTGCCAGCAGTTACTCAGGGACGCAGGAAGAAAAACTGTTTTTT.

This clonotype was counted a few times. The rearrangement uses TRBV7-2 and TRBJ1-1, with 7 bases aligning to TRBD1. V was clipped by 7 bases and J by 0 bases; unmatched bases: 5. CDR3 length equals 14 residues. CDR1 and CDR2 (germline): SGHTA, FQGNSA. CDR3: CASTIDRVNTEAFF. The CDR3 nucleotides are TGTGCCAGCACCATAGACAGGGTGAACACTGAAGCTTTCTTT.

This chain joins TRBV3-1 and TRBJ1-5, with a possible D match to TRBD1 (5 bases). This CDR3 spans 14 amino acids. Germline V CDR1 and CDR2: LGHDT, YNNKEL (reference sequence). With 5 bases removed from V and 1 base from J, the gap between germline ends came to 9 bases. CDR3 nucleotides: TGTGCCAGCAGCGTTAGGGACAGCAATCAGCCCCAGCATTTT. Translation: CASSVRDSNQPQHF.

The chain combines TRBV4-1 with TRBJ2-2, with no clear D. This CDR3 spans 13 amino acids. Per the germline V gene, CDR1 is MGHRA and CDR2 is YSYEKL. V shed 2 bases and J shed 7 bases, with 8 bases lying between them. Here the CDR3 reads CASSQRIGGELFF. CDR3 DNA: TGCGCCAGCAGCCAAAGGATCGGCGGGGAGCTGTTTTTT.

In this sample, this clonotype turned up many times. The rearrangement links TRBV7-2 to TRBJ1-5; no clear D gene. Germline CDR1 is SGHTA and CDR2 is FQGNSA. This CDR3 has 15 amino acids. V lost 5 bases, J lost 6 bases, and 17 bases lay in between. This CDR3 is CASSVQADSAQPQHF. The CDR3 DNA sequence: TGTGCCAGCAGCGTTCAGGCGGATAGTGCTCAGCCCCAGCATTTT.

This clonotype was detected many times. The CDR3 DNA reads TGTGCCAGCAGCGCCCGGCCCGGGGAAACCGGGGAGCTGTTTTTT. This translates into CASSARPGETGELFF. The V gene is TRBV11-2, the J gene TRBJ2-2; TRBD2 might be the D (5 bases). Trimming cost V 5 bases and J 5 bases, with 15 bases left between them. Germline-derived CDR1 and CDR2 are SGHAT and FQNNGV. This CDR3 comprises 15 residues.

This chain joins TRBV10-3 and TRBJ2-2, with 11 bases aligning to TRBD1. CDR3 length: 16 residues. CDR1 and CDR2 (germline): ENHRY, SYGVKD. With 2 bases clipped from V and 2 bases from J, the junction kept 1 base outside the gene matches. CDR3 protein: CAISEGTGGNTGELFF. CDR3 coding DNA: TGTGCCATCAGTGAGGGGACAGGGGGAAACACCGGGGAGCTGTTTTTT.

Ten or more counts support this clonotype. The gene calls are TRBV7-9 and TRBJ2-4; D call uncertain. The germline gives CDR1 SEHNR, CDR2 FQNEAQ (reference sequence). V was shortened by 1 base and J by 3 bases, with 4 bases between the two germline ends. The CDR3 is 13 residues long. The CDR3 bases are TGTGCCAGCAGCTTAGGCGGCAAAAACATTCAGTACTTC. Translation gives CASSLGGKNIQYF.

Ten or more counts support this clonotype. The chain uses TRBV7-2 and TRBJ2-1, with a weak D call TRBD2 (6 bases). Trimming stripped 1 base from V and 6 bases from J, with 10 bases between. CDR1 SGHTA and CDR2 FQGNSA come from the germline V gene. The CDR3 is made up of 14 amino acids. The CDR3 is CASSLEWTINEQFF. DNA for the CDR3: TGTGCCAGCAGCTTAGAATGGACTATCAATGAGCAGTTCTTC.

In the case of this clonotype: A much larger clonotype is one base distant, so this may be a read error. V and J are TRBV7-3 and TRBJ1-1; D call uncertain. The germline V and J ends were trimmed by 6 bases and 0 bases, with 17 bases remaining between them. From germline, CDR1 is SGHTA and CDR2 FQGTGA. The CDR3 covers 16 residues. CDR3 in amino acids: CASRPECTRMNTEAFF. CDR3 DNA sequence: TGTGCCAGCAGACCTGAGTGCACTCGCATGAACACTGAAGCTTTCTTT.

V and J are TRBV6-2 or TRBV6-3 and TRBJ1-1; D is ambiguous. The CDR3 runs to 13 residues. Per germline, CDR1 MNHEY and CDR2 SVGEGT. V was clipped by 6 bases and J by 5 bases, with 13 bases between them. The CDR3 spells CASRAASETEAFF. The DNA of the CDR3 is TGTGCCAGCAGAGCAGCGAGCGAAACTGAAGCTTTCTTT.

This clonotype has a single count. The CDR3 reads CASSSGGGIGTDTQYF. The CDR3 DNA sequence: TGTGCCAGCAGCTCCGGAGGGGGGATCGGCACAGATACGCAGTATTTT. The chain employs TRBV7-8 and TRBJ2-3; D possibly uses TRBD1 or TRBD2 (6 bases each). This CDR3 has 16 amino acids. CDR1 is SGHVS, CDR2 FQNEAQ, per germline. Between the trimmed V and J ends, which lost 4 bases and 1 base, there was a span of 15 bases. Drawing the rest from reference TRBV7-8 and TRBJ2-3, the complete variable domain is GAGVSQSPRYKVAKRGQDVALRCDPISGHVSLFWYQQALGQGPEFLTYFQNEAQLDKSGLPSDRFFAERPEGSVSTLKIQRTQQEDSAVYLCASSSGGGIGTDTQYFGPGTRLTVL.

This clonotype was picked up a small number of times. The chain joins TRBV7-2 to TRBJ2-7; TRBD1 or TRBD2 may be the D gene (5 bases each). Germline CDR1 is SGHTA and CDR2 is FQGNSA. The CDR3 has 13 residues. V lost 2 bases, J lost 6 bases, and 11 bases lay in between. CDR3: CASSLRDPGEQYF. CDR3 bases: TGTGCCAGCAGCTTACGGGACCCCGGCGAGCAGTACTTC.

This clonotype was observed a handful of times. V usage is TRBV6-6 and J usage is TRBJ2-6; no firm D call. This CDR3 contains 17 residues. CDR1 is MNHNY, CDR2 SVGAGI, per germline (reference sequence). The V end was cut by 4 bases, the J end by 2 bases, with 15 bases between. The CDR3 protein is CASSLTAETAGANVLTF. The CDR3 nucleotides read TGTGCCAGCAGTTTAACAGCCGAGACGGCTGGGGCCAACGTCCTGACTTTC.

This clonotype was observed at least ten times. The chain has TRBV2 and TRBJ2-1, with TRBD1 identical over 8 bases. J lost 4 bases, V lost 3 bases, and 8 bases had no gene match. This CDR3 is built from 16 residues. Germline CDR1 and CDR2: SNHLY and FYNNEI. For the CDR3, the DNA is TGTGCCAGCAGTGACCCTGGGCAGGGGGCATACAATGAGCAGTTCTTC. Its protein product is CASSDPGQGAYNEQFF.

The gene calls are TRBV20-1 and TRBJ2-5, with no clear D. Trimming shortened V by 0 bases and J by 0 bases, and 11 bases separated the two germline ends. The germline gives CDR1 DFQATT, CDR2 SNEGSKA (reference sequence). The CDR3 is 15 residues long. Here the CDR3 DNA reads TGCAGTGCTAGAGATCCCCGTAGAGACCAAGAGACCCAGTACTTC. It encodes CSARDPRRDQETQYF.

This clonotype was recorded a few times. The chain couples TRBV4-3 to TRBJ2-6; D call uncertain. This CDR3 region has 15 residues. Germline V gives CDR1 LGHNA, CDR2 YSLEER. V lost 0 bases and J lost 3, with 6 bases in between. CDR3 region: CASSQDAFGANVLTF. The CDR3 DNA sequence: TGCGCCAGCAGCCAAGATGCCTTTGGGGCCAACGTCCTGACTTTC.

This clonotype was counted a few times. The chain links TRBV6-1 to TRBJ2-1; D is undetermined. The V gene lost 5 bases and the J gene lost 4 bases, with 15 bases spanning the gap. This CDR3 has 15 residues. Per germline, CDR1 MNHNS and CDR2 SASEGT. The CDR3 sequence is CASSPDAALYNEQFF. As DNA, the CDR3 is TGTGCCAGCAGTCCCGACGCGGCGCTATACAATGAGCAGTTCTTC.

This clonotype was seen repeatedly, ten times or more. This rearrangement joins TRBV7-2 to TRBJ2-1; TRBD2 aligns across 9 bases. In germline, CDR1 is SGHTA, CDR2 FQGNSA. The CDR3 is 17 residues long. Trimming removed 1 base from V and 2 bases from J; junction bases left unmatched: 6. This chain's CDR3 is CASSLVGGRGTYNEQFF. The CDR3 DNA follows: TGTGCCAGCAGCTTAGTTGGCGGGAGGGGGACCTACAATGAGCAGTTCTTC. Based on the CDR3 plus reference TRBV7-2 and TRBJ2-1, the full variable domain is GAGVSQSPSNKVTEKGKDVELRCDPISGHTALYWYRQSLGQGLEFLIYFQGNSAPDKSGLPSDRFSAERTGGSVSTLTIQRTQQEDSAVYLCASSLVGGRGTYNEQFFGPGTRLTVL.

This clonotype was counted ten times or more. The chain has TRBV14 and TRBJ1-1; D may be TRBD1 (5 bases). This CDR3 contains 15 residues. In germline, CDR1 is SGHDN, CDR2 FVKESK. V was cut by 3 bases and J by 1 base, with 12 bases left in between. This CDR3 is CASSHRRGQNTEAFF. The CDR3 region has the DNA TGTGCCAGCAGCCATCGCCGGGGCCAGAACACTGAAGCTTTCTTT.

The chain uses TRBV7-2 and TRBJ2-7, with D possibly TRBD1 on 6 matching bases. The CDR3 is 14 residues long. V dropped 2 bases and J dropped 6 bases, with 14 bases sitting between them. The germline CDR1 and CDR2 sequences are SGHTA and FQGNSA. In DNA form, the CDR3 reads TGTGCCAGCAGCTTATCCTCGGTGGGGGCCGAGCAGTACTTC. This sequence encodes CASSLSSVGAEQYF.

V and J are TRBV29-1 and TRBJ2-1; D is unclear. CDR3 size: 16 residues. The germline gives CDR1 SQVTM, CDR2 ANQGSEA. Trimming removed 1 base at V and 6 bases at J, with 19 bases between. CDR3 in DNA: TGCAGCGTTGAAGGCAGGTTTGACGTGGATTCCAATGAGCAGTTCTTC. Encoded protein: CSVEGRFDVDSNEQFF.

This rearrangement joins TRBV29-1 to TRBJ2-3; 9 positions match TRBD2. The ends lost 6 bases at V and 3 bases at J; junction bases unmatched: 10. Per germline, CDR1 SQVTM and CDR2 ANQGSEA. The CDR3 loop spans 15 amino acids. The CDR3, as DNA: TGCAGCGTAAGAAGGAGCGGGGGGCGGACAGATACGCAGTATTTT. Residues: CSVRRSGGRTDTQYF.

The chain recombines TRBV7-2 with TRBJ2-4; a possible D gene is TRBD2 (5 bases). Trimming removed 4 bases at V and 7 bases at J, with 14 bases between. The CDR3 has 14 residues. Germline loops: CDR1 SGHTA, CDR2 FQGNSA. DNA of the CDR3: TGTGCCAGCAGCTCCCAGTTTGGCGGGAACATTCAGTACTTC. Translating it yields CASSSQFGGNIQYF.